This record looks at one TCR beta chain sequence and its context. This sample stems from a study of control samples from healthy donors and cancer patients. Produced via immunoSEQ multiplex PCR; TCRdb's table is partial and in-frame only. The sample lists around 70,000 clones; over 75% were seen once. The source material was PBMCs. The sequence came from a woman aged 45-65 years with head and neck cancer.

CDR3 nucleotides: TGTGCCAGCAGTGTTGTGGGCCCCGGCGAGCAGTACTTC. Residues: CASSVVGPGEQYF. The rearrangement links TRBV2 to TRBJ2-7, with D unresolved. CDR1 SNHLY and CDR2 FYNNEI come from the germline V gene. CDR3 length equals 13 residues. Between the trimmed V and J ends, which lost 4 bases and 6 bases, there was a span of 13 bases.